A selection of T cell receptor beta chains follows, all from one sample in a study of T cells after yellow fever vaccination. Each CDR3 protein is one row after TCRdb ran MiXCR on the 5' RACE reads. Of approximately 330,000 distinct CDR3 sequences listed, under 15% are singletons. The sample was CD4+ T cells sorted from PBMCs, taken 15 days after the yellow fever booster vaccination. These receptor sequences come from a man aged 18 to 29 who received the YFV17D yellow fever vaccine. The CDR3 runs from the conserved cysteine through the conserved F or W. A D gene is named only where the DNA matches it firmly. For some rows the clone size is stated as once, few or many, or as a class when expanded; others skip it.

v_call	j_call	clone_size	d_call	cdr3_nt	cdr3_aa
TRBV4-2	TRBJ2-3	few	NA	TGTGCCAGCAGCCAAGCACGCAGTCCAGATACGCAGTATTTT	CASSQARSPDTQYF
TRBV5-1	TRBJ2-1	few	TRBD2	TGCGCCAGCAGCTTTGGGCTAGCGGAGACCAATGAGCAGTTCTTC	CASSFGLAETNEQFF
TRBV20-1	TRBJ1-5	NA	TRBD1	TGCAGTGCACTGGGACAGGGGGACAATCAGCCCCAGCATTTT	CSALGQGDNQPQHF
TRBV5-1	TRBJ2-3	NA	TRBD2	TGCGCCAGCAGCCCATCCGGACTAGCGGGGCTAGATACGCAGTATTTT	CASSPSGLAGLDTQYF
TRBV5-1	TRBJ2-3	many	NA	TGTGCCAGCAGCTTAGCCGCAGATACGCAGTATTTT	CASSLAADTQYF
TRBV2	TRBJ2-5	NA	NA	TGTGCCAGCAGTGATCCAGGGAGGTCGACCCAGTACTTC	CASSDPGRSTQYF
TRBV7-8	TRBJ2-3	many	NA	TGTGCCAGCAGCTTCCGGGACCCCGGCCTCACAGATACGCAGTATTTT	CASSFRDPGLTDTQYF
TRBV2	TRBJ2-5	few	TRBD2	TGTGCCAGCAGGACGCCCCGGACTAGCGGGGGGGCCTTCAACCAAGAGACCCAGTACTTC	CASRTPRTSGGAFNQETQYF
TRBV6-7	TRBJ1-1	NA	NA	TGTGCCAGCACCGGTATTTGGAGGGAAACTTTGAACACTGAAGCTTTCTTT	CASTGIWRETLNTEAFF
TRBV24-1	TRBJ1-5	few	NA	TGTGCCACCAGACTGACAACTAGCAATCAGCCCCAGCATTTT	CATRLTTSNQPQHF
TRBV20-1	TRBJ1-2	few	NA	TGCAGTGCTGCGACTAATTATGGCTACACCTTC	CSAATNYGYTF
TRBV12-3/TRBV12-4	TRBJ1-5	few	NA	TGTGCCAGCAGGAAAGGACACCTCAATCAGCCCCAGCATTTT	CASRKGHLNQPQHF
TRBV4-3	TRBJ2-1	many	NA	TGCGCCAGCAGCCAAGAGGCCTCCAATGAGCAGTTCTTC	CASSQEASNEQFF
TRBV7-2	TRBJ2-4	NA	TRBD1	TGTGCCAGCAGACCAGCCCCGACAGGGCGTTTAGCCAAAAACATTCAGTACTTC	CASRPAPTGRLAKNIQYF
TRBV7-8	TRBJ1-4	few	TRBD1	TGTGCCAGCAGCATTCCGGGACAGGGGGCGCCTGAGGAAAAACTGTTTTTT	CASSIPGQGAPEEKLFF
TRBV20-1	TRBJ1-5	NA	TRBD1	TGCAGTGCTAGAGGGGGGGACAGGGGAAGGTATCAGCCCCAGCATTTT	CSARGGDRGRYQPQHF
TRBV5-5	TRBJ2-5	few	NA	TGTGCCAGCAGCTGGATGTCAGAAGAGACCCAGTACTTC	CASSWMSEETQYF
TRBV5-1	TRBJ2-5	NA	TRBD1	TGCGCCAGCAGCGCGGGGACAGGGTTAGAGACCCAGTACTTC	CASSAGTGLETQYF
TRBV5-1	TRBJ2-3	few	NA	TGCGCCAGCAGCTTTGGAATAGCGACAGATACGCAGTATTTT	CASSFGIATDTQYF